Listed below are T cell receptor beta chains from one sample, sequenced in a study of blood T cell repertoires in COVID-19. The data were produced by immunoSEQ multiplex PCR, yet TCRdb's version contains in-frame clones alone and is incomplete. The sample contains a few hundred thousand clones, roughly 84% of which appear only once. The sequencing sample was made of peripheral blood. Source of these receptors: a person aged 70 to 85 with COVID-19, enrolled during active disease. The CDR3 runs from the conserved cysteine through the conserved F or W. D genes are given only for firm matches. Rows may omit the clone size; those that give it use once, few, many or a size class.

size | J | V | D | CDR3 | DNA
. | TRBJ2-4 | TRBV3-1/TRBV3-2 | TRBD1 | CASSQGDRVGGPLAKNIQYF | TGTGCCAGCAGCCAAGGAGACAGGGTCGGAGGACCCCTAGCCAAAAACATTCAGTACTTC
. | TRBJ2-3 | TRBV27 | TRBD2 | CASSPPPRLAGGVTDTQYF | TGTGCCAGCAGTCCCCCCCCAAGACTAGCGGGGGGGGTTACAGATACGCAGTATTTT
. | TRBJ1-3 | TRBV19 | TRBD1 | CASSTSRGHGNTIYF | TGTGCCAGTAGTACCTCCAGGGGGCACGGAAACACCATATATTTT
. | TRBJ1-5 | TRBV2 | TRBD1 | CASSEAGQLQPQHF | TGTGCCAGCAGTGAAGCGGGACAGTTACAGCCCCAGCATTTT
. | TRBJ2-2 | TRBV7-3 | . | CASSRRAGPDAGELFF | TGTGCCAGCAGCCGGAGGGCGGGGCCTGATGCCGGGGAGCTGTTTTTT
. | TRBJ2-1 | TRBV5-4 | TRBD2 | CASTVSGGQPYNEQFF | TGTGCCAGCACCGTCAGCGGGGGACAACCATACAATGAGCAGTTCTTC
. | TRBJ1-2 | TRBV7-2 | TRBD1 | CASSFLLRDSYGYTF | TGTGCCAGCAGCTTTCTGCTCCGGGACAGCTATGGCTACACCTTC
. | TRBJ2-7 | TRBV28 | TRBD2 | CASSPSGGGWYEQYF | TGTGCCAGCAGCCCCTCGGGCGGGGGTTGGTACGAGCAGTACTTC
. | TRBJ1-4 | TRBV5-1 | . | CASSLADGGAMGKLFF | TGCGCCAGCAGCTTGGCGGATGGGGGGGCTATGGGAAAACTGTTTTTT
. | TRBJ2-2 | TRBV11-3 | . | CASSPGLGQFANTGELFF | TGTGCCAGCAGCCCCGGACTTGGACAGTTCGCGAACACCGGGGAGCTGTTTTTT
. | TRBJ1-1 | TRBV28 | . | CASSSQVEAFF | TGTGCCAGCAGTTCCCAGGTCGAAGCTTTCTTT
. | TRBJ1-5 | TRBV13 | . | CASSFGRYSNQPQHF | TGTGCCAGCAGCTTTGGCAGGTATAGCAATCAGCCCCAGCATTTT
once | TRBJ1-2 | TRBV5-6 | . | CASSPRGAFGYTF | TGTGCCAGCAGTCCTCGCGGGGCGTTTGGCTACACCTTC
. | TRBJ1-5 | TRBV4-2 | TRBD1 | CASSHTGVNQPQHF | TGTGCCAGCAGCCACACAGGGGTGAATCAGCCCCAGCATTTT
. | TRBJ2-2 | TRBV5-6 | . | CASSSTGIQRNTGELFF | TGTGCCAGCAGCTCCACAGGCATACAAAGGAACACCGGGGAGCTGTTTTTT
. | TRBJ1-1 | TRBV6-5 | . | CASSYQGMNTEAFF | TGTGCCAGCAGTTACCAGGGGATGAACACTGAAGCTTTCTTT
. | TRBJ2-2 | TRBV5-1 | . | CASTHRPGQNTGELFF | TGCGCCAGCACCCATCGTCCGGGACAGAACACCGGGGAGCTGTTTTTT
. | TRBJ2-1 | TRBV3-1/TRBV3-2 | TRBD2 | CASSQVPKSGLAGILANEQFF | TGTGCCAGCAGCCAAGTTCCCAAATCGGGACTAGCGGGAATCTTAGCCAATGAGCAGTTCTTC
. | TRBJ2-3 | TRBV6-6 | . | CASRGRDTQYF | TGTGCCAGTCGGGGTAGGGATACGCAGTATTTT
. | TRBJ1-5 | TRBV9 | . | CASSASQGTANQPQHF | TGTGCCAGCAGCGCTTCACAGGGCACAGCGAATCAGCCCCAGCATTTT
. | TRBJ2-7 | TRBV19 | . | CASRPTGSYEQYF | TGTGCCAGTAGGCCTACAGGGTCCTACGAGCAGTACTTC
. | TRBJ2-3 | TRBV18 | . | CASSSLDSSDTQYF | TGTGCCAGCTCATCGCTGGACTCTTCAGATACGCAGTATTTT
. | TRBJ1-2 | TRBV3-1/TRBV3-2 | . | CASTRGANYGYTF | TGTGCCAGCACCAGGGGAGCTAACTATGGCTACACCTTC
. | TRBJ1-1 | TRBV18 | . | CASSPLPGQPMNTEAFF | TGTGCCAGCTCACCACTCCCAGGGCAACCCATGAACACTGAAGCTTTCTTT
. | TRBJ2-3 | TRBV7-6 | . | CASSLVRGRTDTQYF | TGTGCCAGCAGCTTAGTGCGGGGCCGCACAGATACGCAGTATTTT
. | TRBJ1-2 | TRBV7-3 | TRBD1 | CASSLGQGYGYTF | TGTGCCAGCAGCTTAGGACAGGGGTATGGCTACACCTTC
. | TRBJ1-2 | TRBV5-1 | . | CASSREANYGYTF | TGCGCCAGCAGCCGGGAAGCGAACTATGGCTACACCTTC
. | TRBJ1-1 | TRBV6-5 | . | CASSYRGGPEAFF | TGTGCCAGCAGTTACCGTGGGGGCCCTGAAGCTTTCTTT
. | TRBJ2-7 | TRBV4-2 | TRBD2 | CASSQLTASGTPYEQYF | TGTGCCAGCAGCCAATTGACGGCTAGCGGGACTCCCTACGAGCAGTACTTC
. | TRBJ2-1 | TRBV9 | TRBD2 | CASSVDPGTSGINEQFF | TGTGCCAGCAGCGTTGATCCCGGGACTAGCGGGATCAATGAGCAGTTCTTC
. | TRBJ2-2 | TRBV9 | TRBD1 | CASSEQGATTGELFF | TGTGCCAGCAGCGAACAGGGGGCGACCACCGGGGAGCTGTTTTTT
. | TRBJ2-3 | TRBV6-1 | TRBD2 | CASSDRGGYSTDTQYF | TGTGCCAGCAGTGACCGCGGGGGGTATAGCACAGATACGCAGTATTTT
once | TRBJ1-5 | TRBV19 | . | CASRKTLIYNQPQHF | TGTGCCAGTAGGAAAACCTTAATCTACAATCAGCCCCAGCATTTT
. | TRBJ1-6 | TRBV6-5 | . | CASSYVSAPLHF | TGTGCCAGCAGTTACGTTTCGGCACCCCTCCACTTT
. | TRBJ1-2 | TRBV28 | TRBD1 | CASSQGQYGYTF | TGTGCCAGCAGCCAGGGACAGTATGGCTACACCTTC
few | TRBJ1-1 | TRBV2 | TRBD1 | CASSNRGRWGTEAFF | TGTGCCAGCAGTAACAGGGGGCGATGGGGCACTGAAGCTTTCTTT
once | TRBJ2-7 | TRBV28 | TRBD2 | CASSPPGLAGGRGDF | TGTGCCAGCAGTCCTCCCGGACTAGCGGGAGGCCGAGGGGACTTC
. | TRBJ2-5 | TRBV3-1/TRBV3-2 | . | CASSQDQVGETQYF | TGTGCCAGCAGCCAAGATCAAGTCGGTGAGACCCAGTACTTC
. | TRBJ2-1 | TRBV7-8 | . | CASSQLGDARDEQFF | TGTGCCAGCAGCCAGCTGGGCGATGCGCGGGATGAGCAGTTCTTC
. | TRBJ2-3 | TRBV7-8 | TRBD1 | CASSLRDGPGGKRDTQYF | TGTGCCAGCAGCTTAAGAGACGGGCCAGGGGGAAAGAGAGATACGCAGTATTTT
. | TRBJ1-2 | TRBV15 | TRBD1 | CATSREAGTGGYGYTF | TGTGCCACCAGCAGAGAAGCCGGGACAGGGGGGTATGGCTACACCTTC
. | TRBJ2-6 | TRBV21-1 | . | CASSRQGANSGANVLTF | TGTGCCAGCAGCAGGCAGGGGGCAAACTCTGGGGCCAACGTCCTGACTTTC
. | TRBJ2-1 | TRBV18 | . | CASSPDGRYNEQFF | TGTGCCAGCTCCCCGGACGGGAGATACAATGAGCAGTTCTTC
. | TRBJ1-2 | TRBV6-5 | TRBD1 | CASSRSGTGEGHF | TGTGCCAGCAGTCGTTCCGGGACAGGGGAAGGACACTTC
. | TRBJ2-3 | TRBV7-3 | TRBD2 | CASSPQGGGAIDTQYF | TGTGCCAGCAGCCCCCAGGGCGGGGGGGCCATAGATACGCAGTATTTT
. | TRBJ2-2 | TRBV15 | . | CATSSRRGGNTGELFF | TGTGCCACCAGCAGCCGGAGAGGGGGGAACACCGGGGAGCTGTTTTTT
once | TRBJ1-1 | TRBV27 | TRBD1 | CASSHKYHRGQEAFF | TGTGCCAGCAGTCACAAATACCACAGGGGGCAGGAAGCTTTCTTT
. | TRBJ2-5 | TRBV4-1 | TRBD2 | CASSQGVPQLAGGPQETQYF | TGCGCCAGCAGCCAAGGGGTGCCGCAACTAGCGGGGGGGCCTCAGGAGACCCAGTACTTC
. | TRBJ1-3 | TRBV12-3/TRBV12-4 | . | CASRVGGGNTIYF | TGTGCCAGCAGGGTGGGGGGAGGAAACACCATATATTTT
. | TRBJ2-7 | TRBV6-2/TRBV6-3 | . | CASSYGGTYEQYF | TGTGCCAGCAGTTATGGCGGCACCTACGAGCAGTACTTC
. | TRBJ1-5 | TRBV2 | . | CASSARRSNQPQHF | TGTGCCAGCAGTGCTCGGAGGAGCAATCAGCCCCAGCATTTT
. | TRBJ1-2 | TRBV5-5 | TRBD1 | CASSYRDSFNYGYTF | TGTGCCAGCAGCTACCGGGACAGCTTTAACTATGGCTACACCTTC
. | TRBJ1-5 | TRBV19 | . | CASTLLQGYQPQHF | TGTGCCAGTACCCTCCTTCAGGGTTATCAGCCCCAGCATTTT
. | TRBJ1-5 | TRBV2 | TRBD1 | CASSDRQGYQPQHF | TGTGCCAGCAGTGACCGACAGGGATATCAGCCCCAGCATTTT
. | TRBJ2-5 | TRBV5-5 | TRBD2 | CASSLGSTSGQETQYF | TGTGCCAGCAGCCTCGGTTCGACTAGCGGACAAGAGACCCAGTACTTC
. | TRBJ1-1 | TRBV18 | . | CASSPKTGGAGTEAFF | TGTGCCAGCTCACCCAAGACGGGGGGGGCTGGCACTGAAGCTTTCTTT
. | TRBJ1-5 | TRBV19 | . | CASRTVNQPQHF | TGTGCCAGTAGAACAGTCAATCAGCCCCAGCATTTT